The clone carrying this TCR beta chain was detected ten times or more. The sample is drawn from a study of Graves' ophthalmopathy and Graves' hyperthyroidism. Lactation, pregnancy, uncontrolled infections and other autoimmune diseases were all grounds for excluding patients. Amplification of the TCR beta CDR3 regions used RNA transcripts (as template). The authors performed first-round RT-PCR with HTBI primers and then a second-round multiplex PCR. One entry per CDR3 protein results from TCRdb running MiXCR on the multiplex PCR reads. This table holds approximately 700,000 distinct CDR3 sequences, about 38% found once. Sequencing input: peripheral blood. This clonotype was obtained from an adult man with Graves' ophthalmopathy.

CDR3 coding DNA: TGTGCCAGCAGCGTAGACGGGCAATCACCCCTCCACTTT. This codes for CASSVDGQSPLHF. V is TRBV9 and J is TRBJ1-6, with unresolved D. This CDR3 has 13 residues. With 0 bases removed from V and 10 bases from J, the gap between germline ends came to 8 bases. Germline V gene data show CDR1 as SGDLS and CDR2 as YYNGEE.